The 29 T cell receptor beta chains below come from one sample, sequenced in a study of shared clonotypes between healthy human individuals. Sequencing used immunoSEQ multiplex PCR; TCRdb keeps in-frame clones, though not all of them. The data show around 2.5 million clones, with roughly 93% seen just once and approximately 0.37% held by the top ten. The source material was naive CD4+ T cells from PBMCs. This sample's subset: CD45RA+ positively selected. These receptors all come from a man younger than 30 in good health. Some clones in this sample may be carry-over from other donors' samples.

V usage is TRBV29-1 and J usage is TRBJ1-2; D not resolved. Germline V lookup: CDR1 SQVTM, CDR2 ANQGSEA. The CDR3 is 14 residues long. With 0 bases removed from V and 4 bases from J, the gap between germline ends came to 12 bases. The chain's CDR3 is CSVEESGFSYGYTF. Here the CDR3 DNA reads TGCAGCGTTGAAGAATCGGGGTTTAGCTATGGCTACACCTTC.

The chain employs TRBV5-1 and TRBJ2-7; TRBD1 matches at 11 bases. V lost 1 base and J lost 4; bases outside the gene matches: 4. Germline values: CDR1 SGHRS, CDR2 YFSETQ. The CDR3 runs to 15 residues. The CDR3 sequence: CASSLRGTGGYEQYF. The DNA for the CDR3 is TGCGCCAGCAGCTTGCGCGGGACAGGGGGGTACGAGCAGTACTTC.

This sequence joins TRBV5-1 and TRBJ1-6, with D unclear. CDR1 and CDR2 from the germline V gene are SGHRS and YFSETQ. With 1 base removed from V and 5 bases from J, the gap between germline ends came to 10 bases. This CDR3 is built from 15 residues. CDR3 in amino acids: CASSLTGRDNSPLHF. As DNA, the CDR3 is TGCGCCAGCAGCTTGACCGGCAGAGATAATTCACCCCTCCACTTT.

The chain carries TRBV7-9 and TRBJ1-2; D gene ambiguous. V was clipped by 5 bases and J by 9 bases, with 7 bases between them. Germline V lookup: CDR1 SEHNR, CDR2 FQNEAQ (reference sequence). This CDR3 is 10 amino acids long. In nucleotides, the CDR3 is TGTGCCAGCAGCGAACTTAGCTACACCTTC. Amino acid sequence: CASSELSYTF. Looking up the rest from reference TRBV7-9 and TRBJ1-2 gives the full variable domain: DTGVSQNPRHKITKRGQNVTFRCDPISEHNRLYWYRQTLGQGPEFLTYFQNEAQLEKSRLLSDRFSAERPKGSFSTLEIQRTEQGDSAMYLCASSELSYTFGSGTRLTVV.

The rearrangement joins TRBV7-9 to TRBJ1-5; D is possibly TRBD1 (6 bases). This CDR3 is built from 14 residues. Between the trimmed V and J ends, which lost 7 bases and 7 bases, there was a span of 17 bases. Germline V gene sequence: CDR1 SEHNR, CDR2 FQNEAQ (reference sequence). The DNA for the CDR3 is TGTGCCAGCACCACGGAGGGGGTACAGCAGCCCCAGCATTTT. This gives the protein CASTTEGVQQPQHF.

Regarding this clone: Other nucleotide sequences in the sample specify the same CDR3. The chain links TRBV14 to TRBJ2-3; 12 positions match TRBD2. V lost 4 bases to trimming and J lost 3 bases; unmatched junction nucleotides: 2. This CDR3 is 15 amino acids long. Per the germline V gene, CDR1 is SGHDN and CDR2 is FVKESK. CDR3 region: CASSRGTSGTDTQYF. The DNA for the CDR3 is TGTGCCAGCAGCCGGGGGACTAGCGGGACAGATACGCAGTATTTT. The full variable domain, in which reference TRBV14 and TRBJ2-3 provide the parts outside the CDR3, is EAGVTQFPSHSVIEKGQTVTLRCDPISGHDNLYWYRRVMGKEIKFLLHFVKESKQDESGMPNNRFLAERTGGTYSTLKVQPAELEDSGVYFCASSRGTSGTDTQYFGPGTRLTVL.

The J gene is TRBJ2-7, the V gene TRBV5-6, with D possibly being TRBD1 (6 bases). The CDR3 is 13 residues long. CDR1 is SGHDT and CDR2 is YYEEEE in the germline V gene. V dropped 3 bases and J dropped 3 bases, with 10 bases sitting between them. CDR3 in DNA: TGTGCCAGCAGCTCCGGGACACTCTACGAGCAGTACTTC. As protein: CASSSGTLYEQYF.

The chain uses TRBV4-1 and TRBJ2-3; 11 nucleotides match TRBD2. J was trimmed by 0 bases and V by 7 bases; bases with no gene match: 3. Germline V gene data show CDR1 as MGHRA and CDR2 as YSYEKL. The CDR3 totals 15 residues. The chain's CDR3 is CASTRTSGSTDTQYF. As DNA, the CDR3 is TGCGCCAGCACCAGGACTAGCGGGAGCACAGATACGCAGTATTTT.

V is TRBV18 and J is TRBJ2-7; 8 bases agree with TRBD1. CDR1 is KGHSH and CDR2 is LQKENI in the germline V gene. V gave up 3 bases and J gave up 7 bases; unmatched junction bases: 5. This CDR3 comprises 13 residues. As DNA, the CDR3 is TGTGCCAGCTCACCGCAGGGGGCGCAGGAGCAGTACTTC. Protein product: CASSPQGAQEQYF. Filled out from reference TRBV18 and TRBJ2-7, the complete variable domain reads NAGVMQNPRHLVRRRGQEARLRCSPMKGHSHVYWYRQLPEEGLKFMVYLQKENIIDESGMPKERFSAEFPKEGPSILRIQQVVRGDSAAYFCASSPQGAQEQYFGPGTRLTVT.

The gene calls are TRBV4-1 and TRBJ1-4, with 8 nucleotides matching TRBD1. The germline V gene has CDR1 MGHRA and CDR2 YSYEKL. This CDR3 is built from 13 residues. V gave up 5 bases and J gave up 11 bases; unmatched junction bases: 7. This CDR3 is CASSRTTGDKLFF. In nucleotides, the CDR3 is TGCGCCAGCAGCAGGACGACAGGGGATAAACTGTTTTTT.

The chain links TRBV5-1 to TRBJ1-4; D call uncertain. The CDR3 loop spans 14 amino acids. Trimming pared 4 bases from V and 4 bases from J, leaving 11 bases between. CDR1 SGHRS and CDR2 YFSETQ come from the germline V gene. The CDR3 nucleotides are TGCGCCAGCAGCCCGGACGGCCTTAATGAAAAACTGTTTTTT. As protein: CASSPDGLNEKLFF.

V is TRBV28 and J is TRBJ2-2; TRBD2 matches at 7 bases. J gave up 6 bases and V 4 bases, and 5 bases lay outside the gene matches. Germline lookup yields CDR1 MDHEN and CDR2 SYDVKM. The CDR3 extends over 14 amino acids. CDR3 coding DNA: TGTGCCAGCAGTTCTCGACTAGCCCCCGGGGAGCTGTTTTTT. Amino acids: CASSSRLAPGELFF.

The chain couples TRBV7-2 to TRBJ1-4; D unresolved. CDR3 size: 17 residues. The germline gives CDR1 SGHTA, CDR2 FQGNSA. Deletions cut 4 bases from V and 3 bases from J, with 18 bases between. Written as DNA, the CDR3 is TGTGCCAGCAGCTCCCGGTTGAGGTCGCCGGCTAATGAAAAACTGTTTTTT. It yields the protein CASSSRLRSPANEKLFF.

This sequence joins TRBV14 and TRBJ2-7; 9 bases align to TRBD1. The CDR3 has 15 residues. After removal of 4 bases from V and 2 bases from J, the junction contained 6 bases not matched to a gene. CDR1 is SGHDN and CDR2 is FVKESK in the germline V gene. CDR3 DNA: TGTGCCAGCAGCCTGGACAGGGGTCTTCCCTACGAGCAGTACTTC. This codes for CASSLDRGLPYEQYF.

The chain combines TRBV29-1 with TRBJ1-4, with 7 bases aligning to TRBD1. The V gene's germline CDR1 is SQVTM and CDR2 ANQGSEA. The V gene end was trimmed by 0 bases and the J gene end by 8 bases; junction bases not matched to a gene: 6. The CDR3 spans 14 residues. This CDR3 is CSVEDTGAAEKLFF. The DNA of the CDR3 is TGCAGCGTTGAAGATACAGGGGCCGCGGAAAAACTGTTTTTT.

V is TRBV2 and J is TRBJ1-3, with D unclear. This CDR3 spans 12 amino acids. Per germline, CDR1 SNHLY and CDR2 FYNNEI. Trimming cost V 7 bases and J 2 bases, with 6 bases left between them. The CDR3 sequence is CASTRAGNTIYF. The CDR3 DNA sequence: TGTGCCAGCACTCGCGCTGGAAACACCATATATTTT.

The V call is TRBV7-3, the J call TRBJ2-2; D unresolved. From germline, CDR1 is SGHTA and CDR2 FQGTGA. V dropped 1 base and J dropped 5 bases, with 5 bases sitting between them. The CDR3 is made up of 13 amino acids. CDR3 nucleotide sequence: TGTGCCAGCAGCTTAATGGCGACCGGGGAGCTGTTTTTT. Translating gives CASSLMATGELFF.

The V call is TRBV5-1, the J call TRBJ2-1; 13 nucleotides match TRBD2. CDR1 is SGHRS, CDR2 YFSETQ, per germline. Trimming took 9 bases from V and 7 from J; bases not matched to a gene: 10. The CDR3 consists of 15 residues. CDR3 residues: CATAVLAGGPNEQFF. The CDR3 DNA reads TGCGCCACCGCCGTACTAGCGGGAGGGCCTAATGAGCAGTTCTTC.

J is TRBJ1-5 and V is TRBV11-2; 8 bases agree with TRBD1. V gave up 5 bases and J gave up 5 bases; unmatched junction bases: 11. Germline V gene sequence: CDR1 SGHAT, CDR2 FQNNGV. The CDR3 is made up of 16 amino acids. The CDR3: CASSLASTGGDQPQHF. The CDR3 DNA reads as TGTGCCAGCAGCCTAGCCTCTACAGGGGGGGATCAGCCCCAGCATTTT.

The chain joins TRBV5-1 to TRBJ2-7; D is unresolved. Per the germline V gene, CDR1 is SGHRS and CDR2 is YFSETQ. Trimming took off 0 bases at V and 7 bases at J, with 8 bases between the two ends. The CDR3 loop spans 12 amino acids. CDR3 coding DNA: TGCGCCAGCAGCTTGGTCGAGGAGGAGCAGTACTTC. Its protein is CASSLVEEEQYF.

The J gene is TRBJ2-1, the V gene TRBV13; a weak D match, TRBD2 (6 bases). V was pared by 5 bases and J by 3 bases, with 14 bases between. The CDR3 extends over 15 amino acids. Germline V CDR1 and CDR2: PRHDT, FYEKMQ (reference sequence). CDR3 sequence reads: CASSPTSKGYNEQFF. CDR3 nucleotide sequence: TGTGCCAGCAGCCCCACTAGCAAAGGCTACAATGAGCAGTTCTTC.

V usage is TRBV7-9 and J usage is TRBJ2-6, with D hard to call. This CDR3 region has 15 residues. The germline V gene has CDR1 SEHNR and CDR2 FQNEAQ (reference sequence). The germline V and J ends were trimmed by 5 bases and 0 bases, with 8 bases remaining between them. In DNA, the CDR3 is TGTGCCAGCAGCCACACGGGCTCTGGGGCCAACGTCCTGACTTTC. As protein: CASSHTGSGANVLTF.

The rearrangement uses TRBV7-3 and TRBJ2-1, with D perhaps TRBD2 (5 bases). This CDR3 contains 15 residues. V was clipped by 3 bases and J by 0 bases, with 9 bases between them. Germline CDR1 and CDR2: SGHTA and FQGTGA. Written as DNA, the CDR3 is TGTGCCAGCAGCTTTCAGCGGAGCTCCTACAATGAGCAGTTCTTC. Its translation: CASSFQRSSYNEQFF.

The V call is TRBV27, the J call TRBJ1-4; D remains ambiguous. Germline CDR1 is MNHEY and CDR2 is SMNVEV (reference sequence). Trimming pared 5 bases from V and 2 bases from J, leaving 12 bases between. The CDR3 is made up of 15 amino acids. The CDR3 DNA is TGTGCCAGCAGTCCCTACATTACGACTAATGAAAAACTGTTTTTT. It specifies CASSPYITTNEKLFF.

In nucleotides, the CDR3 is TGTGCCAGCAGTCGTCAAGACAGGGCGTACACTGAAGCTTTCTTT. Protein sequence: CASSRQDRAYTEAFF. The chain combines TRBV11-2 with TRBJ1-1; TRBD1 agrees at 7 bases. CDR1 is SGHAT, CDR2 FQNNGV, per germline. J lost 3 bases, V lost 6 bases, and 10 bases had no gene match. This CDR3 comprises 15 residues.

To note about this clone: This same CDR3 is encoded by further DNA sequences in the sample. The chain uses TRBV25-1 and TRBJ1-2, with D hard to call. CDR1 is MGHDK and CDR2 is SYGVNS in the germline V gene. Trimming pared 0 bases from V and 8 bases from J, leaving 7 bases between. This CDR3 is built from 12 residues. This chain's CDR3 is CASSEYGKGYTF. DNA for the CDR3: TGTGCCAGCAGTGAATACGGTAAAGGCTACACCTTC.

The table lists this clone with a count of one. The chain recombines TRBV28 with TRBJ2-5, with 12 nucleotides matching TRBD2. The CDR3 loop spans 15 amino acids. Trimming at V came to 3 bases and at J to 7 bases, leaving 6 bases not matched to a gene. Germline V gene lookup returns CDR1 MDHEN and CDR2 SYDVKM. In nucleotides, the CDR3 is TGTGCCAGCAGTTTGAGACTAGCGGGAGAGGGGACCCAGTACTTC. It codes for CASSLRLAGEGTQYF.

J is TRBJ2-1 and V is TRBV28; D possibly corresponds to TRBD1 (6 bases). The V gene lost 3 bases and the J gene lost 12 bases, with 21 bases spanning the gap. The germline V gene encodes CDR1 MDHEN and CDR2 SYDVKM. The CDR3 is made up of 15 amino acids. The chain's CDR3 is CASSFPKIQGIGQFF. The CDR3 DNA follows: TGTGCCAGCAGTTTCCCGAAAATACAGGGAATAGGGCAGTTCTTC.

This clone was counted once. The chain couples TRBV27 to TRBJ1-2; 11 nucleotides align to TRBD1. Germline trimming cut 7 bases from V and 0 bases from J; bases unmatched to any gene: 10. Germline CDR1 MNHEY, CDR2 SMNVEV (reference sequence). The CDR3 covers 17 residues. The CDR3: CASTPGTGGRTNYGYTF. The CDR3 DNA follows: TGTGCCAGCACGCCGGGGACAGGGGGTAGGACTAACTATGGCTACACCTTC.